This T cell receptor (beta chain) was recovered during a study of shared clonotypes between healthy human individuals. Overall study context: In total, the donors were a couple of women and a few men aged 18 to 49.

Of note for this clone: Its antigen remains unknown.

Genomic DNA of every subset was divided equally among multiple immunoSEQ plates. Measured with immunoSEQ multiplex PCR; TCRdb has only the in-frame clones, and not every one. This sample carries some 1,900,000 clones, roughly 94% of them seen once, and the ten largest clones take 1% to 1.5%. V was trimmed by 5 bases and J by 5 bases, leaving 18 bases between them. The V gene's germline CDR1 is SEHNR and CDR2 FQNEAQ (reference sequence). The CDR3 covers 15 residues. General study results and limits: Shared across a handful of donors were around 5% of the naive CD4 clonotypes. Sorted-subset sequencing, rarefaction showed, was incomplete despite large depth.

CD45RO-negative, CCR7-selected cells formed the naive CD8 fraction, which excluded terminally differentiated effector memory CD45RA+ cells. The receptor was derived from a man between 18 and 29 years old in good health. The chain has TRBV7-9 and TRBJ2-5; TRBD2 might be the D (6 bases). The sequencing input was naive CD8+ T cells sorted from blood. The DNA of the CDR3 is TGTGCCAGCAGCCCCTTGCTAGCGTCGCGGGAGACCCAGTACTTC. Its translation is CASSPLLASRETQYF.